Here is one T cell receptor (beta chain) with its context. Its matching antigen is unknown. This specimen comes from a study of chemoradiotherapy in HPV16-positive cancers. Across the study: Candidate HPV-specific T-cell clones and common TCR motifs came from functional assays in a couple of HPV16-positive patients.

Between the trimmed V and J ends, which lost 4 bases and 0 bases, there was a span of 10 bases. The V gene's germline CDR1 is KGHSH and CDR2 LQKENI. The CDR3 is 14 amino acids. Only in-frame clones appear in the TCRdb table, and some are missing; sequencing was by immunoSEQ multiplex PCR. This table holds about 68,000 clones, around nine tenths found once. Notes on the study in general: Only a couple of HPV16-positive patients supplied the functional HPV-specificity definition. Better recurrence-free survival went with HPV-responsive T-cell expansion in HPV16-positive patients. Candidate HPV-specific clones and E7-related TCR motifs grew in tumor during treatment.

This sample comprised blood, obtained from a patient who underwent chemoradiotherapy. The rearrangement links TRBV18 to TRBJ2-7; D assignment may be TRBD1 or TRBD2 (5 bases each). This TCR was recovered from a human donor with HPV-associated anogenital cancer. The CDR3: CASSLTGTSYEQYF. DNA for the CDR3: TGTGCCAGCTCACTAACCGGGACCTCCTACGAGCAGTACTTC. Looking up the rest from reference TRBV18 and TRBJ2-7 gives the full variable domain: NAGVMQNPRHLVRRRGQEARLRCSPMKGHSHVYWYRQLPEEGLKFMVYLQKENIIDESGMPKERFSAEFPKEGPSILRIQQVVRGDSAAYFCASSLTGTSYEQYFGPGTRLTVT.